These 30 T cell receptor beta chains were sequenced from one sample in a study of graft-versus-host responses after intestinal transplantation. TCRdb keeps only in-frame clones here, not all; method: immunoSEQ multiplex PCR. The repertoire holds about 69,000 clones, with about nine tenths as singletons. This material consisted of bone marrow, taken roughly 780 days after intestinal transplantation. These TCRs come from a human patient who received an intestinal transplant, so some T cells may come from the graft donor.

The chain combines TRBV11-1 with TRBJ2-1, with 7 bases matching TRBD1. The ends lost 4 bases at V and 0 bases at J; junction bases unmatched: 3. CDR1 is SGHAT, CDR2 FQDESV, per germline (reference sequence). CDR3 size: 15 residues. CDR3 protein: CASSSQGSSYNEQFF. CDR3 DNA: TGTGCCAGCAGCTCACAGGGGAGCTCCTACAATGAGCAGTTCTTC.

This clone was counted once. The chain combines TRBV10-2 with TRBJ2-1; unclear D gene. Germline V gene sequence: CDR1 WSHSY, CDR2 SAAADI. This CDR3 has 14 amino acids. Trimming took off 2 bases at V and 7 bases at J, with 12 bases between the two ends. The CDR3, as DNA: TGCGCCAGCAGTGAGCCCTTCGGAGCGAATGAGCAGTTCTTC. Translation: CASSEPFGANEQFF.

The V gene is TRBV29-1, the J gene TRBJ2-7, with D possibly TRBD1 on 5 matching bases. The CDR3 totals 13 residues. Between the trimmed V and J ends, which lost 3 bases and 7 bases, there was a span of 16 bases. Germline CDR1 SQVTM, CDR2 ANQGSEA. The CDR3: CSVEFQGWSEQYF. The CDR3, as DNA: TGCAGCGTTGAGTTCCAGGGATGGAGTGAGCAGTACTTC.

The chain combines TRBV7-2 with TRBJ2-3; 7 bases fit TRBD1. The CDR3 totals 14 residues. Trimming took 1 base from V and 4 from J; bases not matched to a gene: 2. Germline V CDR1 and CDR2: SGHTA, FQGNSA. This chain's CDR3 is CASSLEGGPDTQYF. The DNA of the CDR3 is TGTGCCAGCAGCTTAGAAGGGGGCCCAGATACGCAGTATTTT. Full variable domain (remainder filled in from reference TRBV7-2 and TRBJ2-3): GAGVSQSPSNKVTEKGKDVELRCDPISGHTALYWYRQSLGQGLEFLIYFQGNSAPDKSGLPSDRFSAERTGGSVSTLTIQRTQQEDSAVYLCASSLEGGPDTQYFGPGTRLTVL.

The chain couples TRBV28 to TRBJ1-2; unclear D gene. The CDR3 contains 13 residues. The V end lost 5 bases, the J end lost 4 bases, and 11 bases lay between the germline ends. The germline V gene has CDR1 MDHEN and CDR2 SYDVKM. The CDR3 region has the DNA TGTGCCAGCAGTGCGATCCCCCTCTATGGCTACACCTTC. Translating it yields CASSAIPLYGYTF.

This clone has just one count. The J gene is TRBJ1-1, the V gene TRBV9; the D gene is possibly TRBD1 (6 bases). Trimming left V 0 bases short and J 3 bases short, with 15 bases between. This CDR3 comprises 16 residues. The germline CDR1 and CDR2 sequences are SGDLS and YYNGEE. The DNA of the CDR3 is TGTGCCAGCAGCGTAGACCCTAGAAGGGGGGACACTGAAGCTTTCTTT. Translation gives CASSVDPRRGDTEAFF.

In its sample, this clone was seen once. This chain uses TRBV2 with TRBJ1-1, with D perhaps matching TRBD1 (6 bases). The ends were cut back, 10 bases at V and 0 bases at J, with 15 bases in the middle. The CDR3 extends over 14 amino acids. CDR1 is SNHLY, CDR2 FYNNEI, per germline. In DNA, the CDR3 is TGTGCCACAATCGGTACAGGGATGAACACTGAAGCTTTCTTT. Its protein product is CATIGTGMNTEAFF.

This chain connects TRBV10-3 to TRBJ2-5; 10 positions agree with TRBD1. Germline trimming cut 5 bases from V and 4 bases from J; bases unmatched to any gene: 13. Germline CDR1 ENHRY, CDR2 SYGVKD. CDR3 length: 17 amino acids. In nucleotides, the CDR3 is TGTGCCATCAGTCCCCGGACCGGGACAGGGGTATCAGAGACCCAGTACTTC. It translates to CAISPRTGTGVSETQYF.

This sequence joins TRBV27 and TRBJ2-1; D is unresolved. Trimming took 0 bases from V and 5 from J, leaving 5 bases between them. This CDR3 is 13 amino acids long. Per the germline V gene, CDR1 is MNHEY and CDR2 is SMNVEV (reference sequence). The CDR3 sequence: CASSLSLNNEQFF. CDR3 in DNA: TGTGCCAGCAGTTTATCTCTAAACAATGAGCAGTTCTTC.

The chain joins TRBV7-9 to TRBJ1-1, with D hard to call. The CDR3 spans 13 residues. V lost 2 bases and J lost 1, with 5 bases in between. Germline V gene sequence: CDR1 SEHNR, CDR2 FQNEAQ (reference sequence). The CDR3 reads CASSLQKNTEAFF. For the CDR3, the DNA is TGTGCCAGCAGCTTACAGAAGAACACTGAAGCTTTCTTT.

CDR3 sequence: CASSYSAGWDTEAFF. In DNA form, the CDR3 reads TGTGCCAGCAGTTACTCGGCAGGGTGGGACACTGAAGCTTTCTTT. The chain is built from TRBV6-5 and TRBJ1-1, with D perhaps matching TRBD1 (5 bases). Trimming took off 0 bases at V and 3 bases at J, with 11 bases between the two ends. This CDR3 spans 15 amino acids. The germline V gene has CDR1 MNHEY and CDR2 SVGAGI.

This chain joins TRBV2 and TRBJ2-2, with a possible D match to TRBD1 (6 bases). This CDR3 has 15 residues. The germline V gene encodes CDR1 SNHLY and CDR2 FYNNEI. The V and J ends lost 7 bases and 8 bases respectively, with 20 bases between them. CDR3 protein: CASKGQPERLGELFF. The CDR3, as DNA: TGTGCCAGCAAAGGACAGCCAGAGAGATTGGGGGAGCTGTTTTTT. Variable domain in full (rest from reference TRBV2 and TRBJ2-2): EPEVTQTPSHQVTQMGQEVILRCVPISNHLYFYWYRQILGQKVEFLVSFYNNEISEKSEIFDDQFSVERPDGSNFTLKIRSTKLEDSAMYFCASKGQPERLGELFFGEGSRLTVL.

This clone was recorded only once. The genes are TRBV9 and TRBJ2-1, with 10 positions matching TRBD2. The CDR3 length is 16 residues. Unmatched junction bases numbered 7, after V lost 3 bases and J lost 4 bases. The germline V gene has CDR1 SGDLS and CDR2 YYNGEE. CDR3 nucleotide sequence: TGTGCCAGCAGCGGTTCGGCTAGCGGGGGTTACAATGAGCAGTTCTTC. It codes for CASSGSASGGYNEQFF.

The chain joins TRBV30 to TRBJ2-7; 8 bases line up with TRBD1. CDR3 length equals 15 residues. The germline gives CDR1 GTSNPN, CDR2 SVGIG (reference sequence). Trimming at V came to 2 bases and at J to 2 bases, leaving 8 bases not matched to a gene. CDR3: CAWSPPGTGTYEQYF. In DNA form, the CDR3 reads TGTGCCTGGAGTCCCCCCGGGACAGGTACCTACGAGCAGTACTTC. The entire variable domain, with the rest obtained from reference TRBV30 and TRBJ2-7, is as follows: SQTIHQWPATLVQPVGSPLSLECTVEGTSNPNLYWYRQAAGRGLQLLFYSVGIGQISSEVPQNLSASRPQDRQFILSSKKLLLSDSGFYLCAWSPPGTGTYEQYFGPGTRLTVT.

V gene TRBV4-1 combines with J gene TRBJ1-6, with D hard to call. Germline V gene lookup returns CDR1 MGHRA and CDR2 YSYEKL. V lost 10 bases to trimming and J lost 9 bases, with 19 bases between them. The CDR3 covers 14 residues. The CDR3 is CATRRRVNSSPLHF. As DNA, the CDR3 is TGCGCCACCAGAAGGCGGGTCAATTCTTCACCCCTCCACTTT.

The chain combines TRBV11-2 with TRBJ2-1, with 9 bases aligning to TRBD2. The CDR3 is 15 amino acids. Germline CDR1 is SGHAT and CDR2 is FQNNGV. V trimming: 5 bases; J trimming: 6 bases; junction bases outside the gene matches: 8. CDR3 sequence (DNA): TGTGCCAGCAGCACCCGCGGGGGGGCCTTCAATGAGCAGTTCTTC. This encodes CASSTRGGAFNEQFF.

The CDR3 protein is CASSSEGAYNEQFF. CDR3 sequence (DNA): TGTGCCAGCAGTTCGGAAGGGGCCTACAATGAGCAGTTCTTC. The chain couples TRBV27 to TRBJ2-1; weak D call: TRBD1 (5 bases). Germline V gene sequence: CDR1 MNHEY, CDR2 SMNVEV (reference sequence). The CDR3 contains 14 residues. Trimming took off 4 bases at V and 2 bases at J, with 9 bases between the two ends.

V and J are TRBV5-4 and TRBJ2-5; 11 positions agree with TRBD2. The CDR3 spans 16 residues. The germline V gene encodes CDR1 SGHNT and CDR2 YYREEE (reference sequence). V shed 0 bases and J 5 bases; nucleotides not matched to a gene: 6. The CDR3 DNA is TGTGCCAGCAGCTTGGAGGTAGCGGGAGGGCCGGAGACCCAGTACTTC. It specifies CASSLEVAGGPETQYF. The full variable domain, with the rest looked up from reference TRBV5-4 and TRBJ2-5, is ETGVTQSPTHLIKTRGQQVTLRCSSQSGHNTVSWYQQALGQGPQFIFQYYREEENGRGNFPPRFSGLQFPNYSSELNVNALELDDSALYLCASSLEVAGGPETQYFGPGTRLLVL.

The chain employs TRBV9 and TRBJ2-1; D call uncertain. In germline, CDR1 is SGDLS, CDR2 YYNGEE. This CDR3 is 15 amino acids long. With 10 bases removed from V and 0 bases from J, the gap between germline ends came to 17 bases. The CDR3 here is CAGTRTESSYNEQFF. For the CDR3, the DNA is TGTGCCGGCACACGGACCGAGAGCTCCTACAATGAGCAGTTCTTC. Variable domain in full (rest from reference TRBV9 and TRBJ2-1): DSGVTQTPKHLITATGQRVTLRCSPRSGDLSVYWYQQSLDQGLQFLIQYYNGEERAKGNILERFSAQQFPDLHSELNLSSLELGDSALYFCAGTRTESSYNEQFFGPGTRLTVL.

J is TRBJ2-5 and V is TRBV27; 8 bases fit TRBD1. Per germline, CDR1 MNHEY and CDR2 SMNVEV (reference sequence). The CDR3 consists of 17 residues. V was clipped by 8 bases and J by 6 bases; unmatched bases: 20. CDR3 DNA: TGTGCCAGCGGAGGAGGCACAGGGGGTTTAGGGCTGAAGACCCAGTACTTC. Translation gives CASGGGTGGLGLKTQYF.

Only a few counts were recorded for this clone. V gene TRBV7-9 combines with J gene TRBJ1-5; D call uncertain. Trimming shortened V by 5 bases and J by 5 bases, and 16 bases separated the two germline ends. Germline V gene sequence: CDR1 SEHNR, CDR2 FQNEAQ (reference sequence). The CDR3 runs 15 residues. The CDR3 loop is CASSPYGGIHQPQHF. The CDR3 nucleotides are TGTGCCAGCAGCCCCTACGGAGGCATTCATCAGCCCCAGCATTTT.

This clone was counted between two and nine times. This sequence joins TRBV14 and TRBJ1-2; 8 nucleotides match TRBD1. The CDR3 runs 17 residues. Germline CDR1 SGHDN, CDR2 FVKESK. J gave up 6 bases and V 3 bases, and 15 bases lay outside the gene matches. The CDR3 coding sequence is TGTGCCAGCAGCCAGTTAAGGACAGGACAGGGAATCCATGGCTACACCTTC. As protein: CASSQLRTGQGIHGYTF.

The V gene is TRBV5-1, the J gene TRBJ2-3; D is perhaps TRBD1 (5 bases). The CDR3 has 16 residues. Trimming shortened V by 4 bases and J by 2 bases, and 17 bases separated the two germline ends. The V gene's germline CDR1 is SGHRS and CDR2 YFSETQ. The CDR3 protein is CASSTTGGPSTDTQYF. The CDR3 DNA reads as TGCGCCAGCAGCACAACAGGTGGCCCCTCCACAGATACGCAGTATTTT. The full variable domain, in which reference TRBV5-1 and TRBJ2-3 provide the parts outside the CDR3, is KAGVTQTPRYLIKTRGQQVTLSCSPISGHRSVSWYQQTPGQGLQFLFEYFSETQRNKGNFPGRFSGRQFSNSRSEMNVSTLELGDSALYLCASSTTGGPSTDTQYFGPGTRLTVL.

The chain recombines TRBV29-1 with TRBJ1-1; D call uncertain. This CDR3 region has 12 residues. V shed 5 bases and J shed 6 bases, with 13 bases lying between them. Germline values: CDR1 SQVTM, CDR2 ANQGSEA. CDR3 sequence reads: CSVWDTDSEAFF. The CDR3 nucleotides read TGCAGCGTTTGGGATACGGACTCTGAAGCTTTCTTT. Full variable domain (missing parts from reference TRBV29-1 and TRBJ1-1): SAVISQKPSRDICQRGTSLTIQCQVDSQVTMMFWYRQQPGQSLTLIATANQGSEATYESGFVIDKFPISRPNLTFSTLTVSNMSPEDSSIYLCSVWDTDSEAFFGQGTRLTVV.

V and J are TRBV4-1 and TRBJ1-2; D is unclear. The ends were cut back, 0 bases at V and 11 bases at J, with 13 bases in the middle. CDR3 length equals 13 residues. The germline CDR1 and CDR2 sequences are MGHRA and YSYEKL. CDR3 sequence reads: CASSQDLGPPYTF. CDR3 nucleotide sequence: TGCGCCAGCAGCCAAGATCTAGGACCGCCGTACACCTTC.

The rearrangement links TRBV7-9 to TRBJ2-5; no clear D. V gave up 5 bases and J gave up 5 bases, with 9 bases separating them. Germline CDR1 reads SEHNR; CDR2 reads FQNEAQ (reference sequence). This CDR3 spans 12 amino acids. For the CDR3, the DNA is TGTGCCAGCAGCACACAAGGGGAGACCCAGTACTTC. It translates to CASSTQGETQYF.

This clone showed up just a few times. The rearrangement joins TRBV5-1 to TRBJ1-1; D uncertain. V lost 0 bases and J 2 bases, leaving 5 bases between the germline ends. CDR1 and CDR2 from the germline V gene are SGHRS and YFSETQ. The CDR3 runs to 13 residues. Here the CDR3 reads CASSLGYNTEAFF. CDR3 nucleotide sequence: TGCGCCAGCAGCTTGGGGTACAACACTGAAGCTTTCTTT.

The chain recombines TRBV7-9 with TRBJ2-3; tentative D call: TRBD1 (5 bases). The CDR3 is 18 amino acids. Trimming pared 5 bases from V and 7 bases from J, leaving 28 bases between. CDR1 and CDR2 from the germline V gene are SEHNR and FQNEAQ (reference sequence). The CDR3 sequence: CASSPRRATRAEIYTQYF. The DNA of the CDR3 is TGTGCCAGCAGCCCCCGCAGGGCTACCCGGGCCGAAATTTATACGCAGTATTTT.

This chain links TRBV5-6 with TRBJ1-1, with D possibly TRBD1 on 5 matching bases. Trimming cost V 5 bases and J 0 bases, with 11 bases left between them. This CDR3 comprises 14 residues. In germline, CDR1 is SGHDT, CDR2 YYEEEE. The CDR3 coding sequence is TGTGCCAGCAGACCCGGGGGTATGAACACTGAAGCTTTCTTT. Translated, it gives CASRPGGMNTEAFF.

Worth noting for this clone: One junction end does not reproduce the germline sequence, and a read error may be involved. This rearrangement joins TRBV9 to TRBJ2-1; a weak D match, TRBD2 (5 bases). The germline gives CDR1 SGDLS, CDR2 YYNGEE. CDR3 length equals 12 residues. CDR3 region: CASSGPGNGQFF. In DNA, the CDR3 is TGTGCCAGCAGCGGCCCCGGGAATGGGCAGTTCTTC. Variable domain in full (rest from reference TRBV9 and TRBJ2-1): DSGVTQTPKHLITATGQRVTLRCSPRSGDLSVYWYQQSLDQGLQFLIQYYNGEERAKGNILERFSAQQFPDLHSELNLSSLELGDSALYFCASSGPGNGQFFGPGTRLTVL.